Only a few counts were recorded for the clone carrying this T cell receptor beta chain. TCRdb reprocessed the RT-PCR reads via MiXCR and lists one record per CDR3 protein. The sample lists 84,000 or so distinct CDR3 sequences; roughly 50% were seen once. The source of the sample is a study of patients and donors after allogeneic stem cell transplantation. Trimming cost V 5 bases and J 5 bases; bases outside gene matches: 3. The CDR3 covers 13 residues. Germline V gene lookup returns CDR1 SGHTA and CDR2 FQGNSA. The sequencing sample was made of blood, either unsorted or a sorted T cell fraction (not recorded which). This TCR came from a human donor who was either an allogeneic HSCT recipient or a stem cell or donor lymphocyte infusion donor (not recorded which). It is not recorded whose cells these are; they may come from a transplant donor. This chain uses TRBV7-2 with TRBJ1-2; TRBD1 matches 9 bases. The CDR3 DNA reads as TGTGCCAGCAGCCCGGGGACAGGGTATGGCTACACCTTC. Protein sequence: CASSPGTGYGYTF.